These T cell receptor beta chains were read from a single sample in a study of T cells in Graves' hyperthyroidism and ophthalmopathy. Using its own MiXCR run on the multiplex PCR reads, TCRdb lists one record per CDR3 protein. Among over 700,000 distinct CDR3 sequences listed, just over 35% were seen once. Sequencing was done on a sample of blood. These receptors originate from a woman in her 40s with Graves' hyperthyroidism. CDR3s include the opening cysteine and the closing phenylalanine or tryptophan. Each record gives: J gene, V gene, clone size, D gene, CDR3 protein, CDR3 DNA. A D gene is named only where the DNA matches it firmly. The size entry is marked missing in some rows and otherwise reads once, few, many or a size class.

TRBJ1-1 TRBV7-8 many - CASSLGNRGTEAFF TGTGCCAGCAGCTTAGGGAACAGAGGGACTGAAGCTTTCTTT
TRBJ2-5 TRBV29-1 - - CSVDRGTMETQYF TGCAGCGTTGATCGCGGGACAATGGAGACCCAGTACTTC
TRBJ1-5 TRBV6-6 many TRBD1 CASSPLDRGYNQPQHF TGTGCCAGCTCCCCTCTGGACAGGGGATACAATCAGCCCCAGCATTTT
TRBJ1-1 TRBV6-6 - - CATKRTVNTEAFF TGTGCCACCAAGAGGACGGTGAACACTGAAGCTTTCTTT
TRBJ2-7 TRBV5-6 - - CASSSMSGEQYF TGTGCCAGCAGCTCCATGAGCGGCGAGCAGTACTTC
TRBJ2-7 TRBV20-1 - - CSAGTSSYEQYF TGCAGTGCTGGAACTAGCTCCTACGAGCAGTACTTC
TRBJ1-4 TRBV6-1 many - CASSENGIRDEKLFF TGTGCCAGCAGTGAGAATGGGATTCGGGATGAAAAACTGTTTTTT
TRBJ1-1 TRBV2 - - CASNAPGRGTVWDTEAFF TGTGCCAGCAACGCCCCTGGCAGGGGAACGGTTTGGGACACTGAAGCTTTCTTT
TRBJ2-7 TRBV9 few - CASSVGTAGEQYF TGTGCCAGCAGCGTAGGGACGGCGGGCGAGCAGTACTTC
TRBJ2-7 TRBV7-9 - - CATDGVVGYEQYF TGTGCCACCGACGGGGTGGTAGGGTACGAGCAGTACTTC
TRBJ1-2 TRBV7-8 - TRBD1 CASSSAAGTGAGYTF TGTGCCAGCAGCTCGGCGGCCGGGACAGGTGCCGGCTACACCTTC
TRBJ1-1 TRBV6-5 many - CASSYSSNGETEAFF TGTGCCAGCAGTTACTCGTCCAACGGTGAAACTGAAGCTTTCTTT
TRBJ1-2 TRBV4-1 few TRBD1 CASSQPGTGHGYTF TGCGCCAGCAGCCAGCCCGGGACAGGTCACGGCTACACCTTC
TRBJ1-1 TRBV29-1 - TRBD1 CSVGGQTIEAFF TGCAGCGTTGGGGGACAGACTATCGAAGCTTTCTTT
TRBJ2-1 TRBV6-5 once - CASSPFDSYNEQFF TGTGCCAGCAGTCCCTTCGACAGCTACAATGAGCAGTTCTTC
TRBJ2-5 TRBV4-1 - - CASSQEVTGLGLLETQYF TGCGCCAGCAGCCAAGAAGTTACGGGTCTAGGACTGTTGGAGACCCAGTACTTC
TRBJ2-6 TRBV5-6 - TRBD1 CASGLRDRLSSGASVLTF TGTGCCAGCGGCCTCCGGGACAGGCTTAGCTCTGGGGCCAGCGTCCTGACTTTC
TRBJ2-2 TRBV7-9 - - CASSRTSPTGELFF TGTGCCAGCAGCCGAACGAGTCCCACCGGGGAGCTGTTTTTT
TRBJ1-2 TRBV7-2 - TRBD1 CASSTWGQLYGYTF TGTGCCAGCAGCACGTGGGGACAGCTCTATGGCTACACCTTC
TRBJ1-4 TRBV7-9 few - CASSLDGQTNEKLFF TGTGCCAGCAGCCTAGACGGGCAGACTAATGAAAAACTGTTTTTT
TRBJ1-4 TRBV10-2 - - CASSQTAPTNEKLFF TGCGCCAGCAGCCAGACGGCTCCAACTAATGAAAAACTGTTTTTT
TRBJ2-7 TRBV6-5 many - CASRIRQRSKQYF TGTGCCAGCAGAATTCGACAGAGGTCGAAGCAGTACTTC
TRBJ1-3 TRBV6-5 - - CASSPATSGNTIYF TGTGCCAGCAGCCCGGCGACCTCTGGAAACACCATATATTTT
TRBJ1-3 TRBV7-2 - TRBD1 CASSRATGLGNTIYF TGTGCCAGCTCACGCGCGACAGGGCTCGGAAACACCATATATTTT
TRBJ2-7 TRBV19 few - CASRGGLREQYF TGTGCCAGTAGAGGGGGTCTGAGGGAGCAGTACTTC
TRBJ2-7 TRBV11-2 few TRBD1 CASSSHPGTGTYEQYF TGTGCCAGCAGCTCACACCCGGGGACAGGGACCTACGAGCAGTATTTC
TRBJ2-5 TRBV29-1 - TRBD2 CSAEDPRVSGRARETQYF TGCAGCGCTGAAGATCCCCGGGTTAGCGGGAGGGCCAGGGAGACCCAGTACTTC
TRBJ2-7 TRBV5-6 many TRBD2 CASSLTSGIYEQYF TGTGCCAGCAGCTTGACTAGCGGAATCTACGAGCAGTACTTC
TRBJ1-1 TRBV12-3/TRBV12-4 - TRBD1 CASTRDRDTEAFF TGTGCCAGCACCCGGGACAGGGACACTGAAGCTTTCTTT
TRBJ1-1 TRBV29-1 many - CSVEDRGAFTEAFF TGCAGCGTTGAGGATCGGGGCGCGTTCACTGAAGCTTTCTTT
TRBJ1-4 TRBV20-1 - TRBD1 CSARPSTGRVLTSEKLFF TGCAGTGCTAGACCATCGACAGGGCGGGTCCTTACCTCGGAAAAACTGTTTTTT
TRBJ1-4 TRBV5-1 - - CASSSVPSGANEKLSF TGCGCCAGCAGCTCCGTACCGTCAGGGGCTAATGAAAAACTGTCTTTT
TRBJ2-7 TRBV7-2 many - CASSLRNYEQYF TGTGCCAGCAGCTTAAGGAACTACGAGCAGTACTTC
TRBJ1-3 TRBV5-1 - - CASSPRGDTIYF TGCGCCAGCAGCCCGCGGGGAGACACCATATATTTT
TRBJ1-5 TRBV5-8 - - CASSFGVENQPQHF TGTGCCAGCAGCTTTGGGGTGGAAAATCAGCCCCAGCATTTT
TRBJ2-6 TRBV10-3 many - CAITRDGSGANVLTF TGTGCCATCACCCGAGACGGCTCTGGGGCCAACGTCCTGACTTTC
TRBJ1-1 TRBV4-3 - - CASSQVESQNTEAFF TGCGCCAGCAGCCAAGTGGAATCCCAGAACACTGAAGCTTTCTTT
TRBJ1-4 TRBV15 many TRBD1 CATSNGTGWEKLFF TGTGCCACCAGCAATGGGACAGGGTGGGAAAAACTGTTTTTT
TRBJ1-6 TRBV24-1 - TRBD1 CATSETGQAHRSYNSPLHF TGTGCCACCAGTGAGACCGGACAGGCGCATAGGTCCTATAATTCACCCCTCCACTTT
TRBJ2-7 TRBV29-1 many - CSVEDNGASYEQYF TGCAGCGTTGAGGACAACGGGGCCTCCTACGAGCAGTACTTC
TRBJ2-5 TRBV20-1 - TRBD2 CSPPGSGGFETQYF TGCAGTCCGCCGGGTAGCGGGGGTTTTGAGACCCAGTACTTC
TRBJ2-2 TRBV9 - - CASSNGDTGELFF TGTGCCAGCAGCAATGGGGACACCGGGGAGCTGTTTTTT
TRBJ2-7 TRBV5-1 few TRBD2 CASSLGSGGSSYEQYF TGCGCCAGCAGCTTGGGGAGCGGGGGCAGCTCCTACGAGCAGTACTTC
TRBJ1-5 TRBV19 - - CASSNPGARFSNQPQHF TGTGCCAGTAGTAACCCCGGGGCACGATTTAGCAATCAGCCCCAGCATTTT
TRBJ2-5 TRBV24-1 many - CATSDSTGPQYF TGTGCCACCAGTGATTCAACAGGGCCCCAGTACTTC
TRBJ2-5 TRBV6-5 few TRBD2 CASSSGGEGSRTQYF TGTGCCAGCAGTTCGGGGGGGGAGGGCTCGAGGACCCAGTACTTC